Presented here are 24 T cell receptor beta chains from one specimen sequenced in a study of T cells in localized non-small cell lung cancer (dated by TCRdb to 2018 to 2021). Library creation used the immunoSEQ multiplex PCR assay. The source is immuneACCESS, and TCRdb retained only in-frame sequences with V and J called. Part of the clones is not carried over; for the studies checked, unresolved V genes explain less than half of this, and the remainder is unexplained. Here the sample has 100,000 to 150,000 clones; around 92% occur a single time. Together, the top ten hold about 1.5% of the sample. Material: peripheral blood, obtained before any cancer treatment. These receptors all come from an older female donor with stage I lung adenocarcinoma.

The chain combines TRBV5-8 with TRBJ1-2; D is unresolved. The CDR3 consists of 11 residues. V was pared by 7 bases and J by 2 bases, with 6 bases between. Germline V CDR1 and CDR2: SGHTS, YDEGEE. CDR3 nucleotides: TGTGCCAGCGGTCAGAACTATGGCTACACCTTC. The encoded protein is CASGQNYGYTF.

There are many counts of this clone. The chain links TRBV6-1 to TRBJ1-1; TRBD1 might be the D (6 bases). Per the germline V gene, CDR1 is MNHNS and CDR2 is SASEGT. Trimming pared 7 bases from V and 4 bases from J, leaving 16 bases between. CDR3 length: 14 residues. The chain's CDR3 is CASINIQGSTEAFF. As DNA, the CDR3 is TGTGCCAGCATCAACATACAGGGATCCACTGAAGCTTTCTTT.

The V and J genes are TRBV28 and TRBJ2-5; D uncertain. The V end was cut by 5 bases, the J end by 4 bases, with 8 bases between. The CDR3 is 12 amino acids. CDR1 is MDHEN, CDR2 SYDVKM, per germline. In nucleotides, the CDR3 is TGTGCCAGCAGTCTCAGCATAGAGACCCAGTACTTC. Translation gives CASSLSIETQYF.

This clone was seen a single time. This chain uses TRBV5-1 with TRBJ2-1, with D unresolved. Trimming pared 2 bases from V and 4 bases from J, leaving 10 bases between. The CDR3 loop spans 14 amino acids. Germline V gene data show CDR1 as SGHRS and CDR2 as YFSETQ. CDR3 nucleotides: TGCGCCAGCAGCTTACCGGACGTATACAATGAGCAGTTCTTC. This encodes CASSLPDVYNEQFF.

A word on this clone: Other DNA sequences in the sample encode the same CDR3. This chain connects TRBV10-1 to TRBJ2-7; the D is unclear. Trimming removed 0 bases from V and 2 bases from J, with 5 bases in between. This CDR3 region has 13 residues. Germline-derived CDR1 and CDR2 are WNHNN and SYGVQD (reference sequence). The CDR3 spells CASSESGPYEQYF. The DNA for the CDR3 is TGCGCCAGCAGTGAGTCGGGTCCCTACGAGCAGTACTTC.

The CDR3 is CASSLKSEAFF. The CDR3, as DNA: TGTGCCAGCAGTTTGAAGAGTGAAGCTTTCTTT. The chain links TRBV27 to TRBJ1-1, with D uncertain. Trimming pared 3 bases from V and 7 bases from J, leaving 6 bases between. This CDR3 is 11 amino acids long. Germline-derived CDR1 and CDR2 are MNHEY and SMNVEV (reference sequence).

This clone has only a few counts. The V and J genes are TRBV5-1 and TRBJ2-1, with 10 positions matching TRBD1. Germline values: CDR1 SGHRS, CDR2 YFSETQ. Trimming cost V 4 bases and J 8 bases; bases outside gene matches: 6. CDR3 length equals 14 residues. CDR3 coding DNA: TGCGCCAGCAGCGAGGACAGGGGGTTTGATGAGCAGTTCTTC. It is translated as CASSEDRGFDEQFF.

The V and J genes are TRBV5-1 and TRBJ2-5; 12 bases match TRBD2. CDR1 is SGHRS, CDR2 YFSETQ, per germline. After removal of 1 base from V and 5 bases from J, the junction contained 9 bases not matched to a gene. This CDR3 spans 17 amino acids. CDR3 in amino acids: CASSLWLAGGPGETQYF. DNA for the CDR3: TGCGCCAGCAGCTTGTGGCTAGCGGGAGGGCCGGGTGAGACCCAGTACTTC.

The J gene is TRBJ1-4, the V gene TRBV5-1; D is unresolved. The CDR3 runs to 13 residues. CDR1 and CDR2 (germline): SGHRS, YFSETQ. The germline V and J ends were trimmed by 2 bases and 7 bases, with 9 bases remaining between them. For the CDR3, the DNA is TGCGCCAGCAGCTTAATATTGGGTGAAAAACTGTTTTTT. Its protein product is CASSLILGEKLFF.

The chain carries TRBV6-1 and TRBJ1-1; 10 nucleotides agree with TRBD1. This CDR3 contains 15 residues. The germline V gene encodes CDR1 MNHNS and CDR2 SASEGT. J lost 6 bases, V lost 6 bases, and 10 bases had no gene match. The CDR3 spells CASRPQDRGIAEAFF. The CDR3, as DNA: TGTGCCAGCAGACCCCAGGACAGGGGGATTGCTGAAGCTTTCTTT.

The rearrangement uses TRBV6-6 and TRBJ1-5; no clear D. Germline V gives CDR1 MNHNY, CDR2 SVGAGI (reference sequence). Trimming stripped 7 bases from V and 4 bases from J, with 14 bases between. This CDR3 is 14 amino acids long. Here the CDR3 reads CASKTPGDNQPQHF. In DNA, the CDR3 is TGTGCCAGCAAAACGCCGGGAGATAATCAGCCCCAGCATTTT.

The chain joins TRBV7-8 to TRBJ2-7, with 8 positions matching TRBD2. The length of the CDR3 is 14 residues. Germline loops: CDR1 SGHVS, CDR2 FQNEAQ. Germline trimming cut 1 base from V and 6 bases from J; bases unmatched to any gene: 5. The CDR3 nucleotides read TGTGCCAGCAGCTTAGAGGGACTAGGTCGCGAGCAGTACTTC. This gives the protein CASSLEGLGREQYF.

The chain employs TRBV7-3 and TRBJ2-7; 10 bases are shared with TRBD2. V dropped 0 bases and J dropped 3; count of bases not matched to a gene: 2. In germline, CDR1 is SGHTA, CDR2 FQGTGA. The CDR3 is 15 amino acids. DNA of the CDR3: TGTGCCAGCAGCTTAACGGGACTAGCGCTCTACGAGCAGTACTTC. Encoded protein: CASSLTGLALYEQYF.

The chain employs TRBV28 and TRBJ1-2; D unresolved. Germline V CDR1 and CDR2: MDHEN, SYDVKM. This CDR3 comprises 12 residues. V was pared by 6 bases and J by 2 bases, with 7 bases between. The CDR3 coding sequence is TGTGCCAGCAGCCGAATCAACTATGGCTACACCTTC. Translated, it gives CASSRINYGYTF.

This clone came up once. This sequence joins TRBV28 and TRBJ2-3; TRBD2 agrees at 10 bases. The germline CDR1 and CDR2 sequences are MDHEN and SYDVKM. The CDR3 is made up of 16 amino acids. J lost 2 bases, V lost 5 bases, and 7 bases had no gene match. Here the CDR3 DNA reads TGTGCCAGCAGTCCGTGGACTAGCGGAAACACAGATACGCAGTATTTT. Its protein product is CASSPWTSGNTDTQYF.

The chain employs TRBV10-3 and TRBJ1-3, with TRBD1 matching over 7 bases. The CDR3 is 16 amino acids. CDR1 and CDR2 from the germline V gene are ENHRY and SYGVKD. Trimming removed 8 bases from V and 0 bases from J; junction bases left unmatched: 10. The CDR3 DNA reads TGTGCCATCCGCCCGACAGGGATAAGCTCTGGAAACACCATATATTTT. Its protein product is CAIRPTGISSGNTIYF.

The chain uses TRBV28 and TRBJ2-3, with D hard to call. V was cut by 3 bases and J by 0 bases, with 10 bases left in between. Germline V gene sequence: CDR1 MDHEN, CDR2 SYDVKM. CDR3 length equals 15 residues. As DNA, the CDR3 is TGTGCCAGCAGTTTGGGCAGATTAAGCACAGATACGCAGTATTTT. Its protein is CASSLGRLSTDTQYF.

This rearrangement joins TRBV6-4 to TRBJ2-1, with 8 bases that match TRBD1. Germline CDR1 reads MRHNA; CDR2 reads SNTAGT. Trimming at V came to 0 bases and at J to 8 bases, leaving 9 bases not matched to a gene. CDR3 size: 16 residues. The CDR3 DNA reads TGTGCCAGCAGTGACTCTCGGGCAGGGGGCGCGCATGAGCAGTTCTTC. Translating gives CASSDSRAGGAHEQFF.

V is TRBV9 and J is TRBJ1-5; D is perhaps TRBD1 (6 bases). Trimming left V 3 bases short and J 6 bases short, with 16 bases between. Germline V CDR1 and CDR2: SGDLS, YYNGEE. The CDR3 has 15 amino acids. CDR3 DNA: TGTGCCAGCAGCGAACAGGGCTTAAGGGGTCAGCCCCAGCATTTT. Translation: CASSEQGLRGQPQHF.

On this clone itself: Other DNA sequences in this specimen translate into the identical CDR3. The rearrangement links TRBV5-1 to TRBJ2-7; unclear D gene. V lost 0 bases and J lost 4, with 2 bases in between. Germline V lookup: CDR1 SGHRS, CDR2 YFSETQ. The CDR3 length is 11 residues. As DNA, the CDR3 is TGCGCCAGCAGCTTGGCGTACGAGCAGTACTTC. It encodes CASSLAYEQYF.

The chain is built from TRBV10-2 and TRBJ1-1; a weak D match, TRBD1 (5 bases). This CDR3 comprises 12 residues. V was cut by 10 bases and J by 9 bases, with 18 bases left in between. From germline, CDR1 is WSHSY and CDR2 SAAADI. The CDR3 reads CATSRGDRKAFF. The CDR3 region has the DNA TGCGCCACCTCCCGGGGGGATCGAAAAGCTTTCTTT.

The genes are TRBV27 and TRBJ2-1; D gene ambiguous. V dropped 5 bases and J dropped 4 bases, with 18 bases sitting between them. The CDR3 has 16 residues. In germline, CDR1 is MNHEY, CDR2 SMNVEV (reference sequence). This CDR3 reads CASSRTDRAVYNEQFF. The CDR3 region has the DNA TGTGCCAGCAGTCGCACGGATAGGGCAGTGTACAATGAGCAGTTCTTC.

The chain uses TRBV5-1 and TRBJ2-2, with 7 bases fitting TRBD2. Germline V gene data show CDR1 as SGHRS and CDR2 as YFSETQ. V lost 2 bases and J lost 7; bases outside the gene matches: 8. This CDR3 contains 15 residues. CDR3 in amino acids: CASSLVAGDGGELFF. CDR3 sequence (DNA): TGCGCCAGCAGCTTAGTGGCGGGAGATGGCGGGGAGCTGTTTTTT.

The gene calls are TRBV14 and TRBJ2-5; no reliable D call. V lost 0 bases and J 2 bases, leaving 10 bases between the germline ends. The germline V gene has CDR1 SGHDN and CDR2 FVKESK. The CDR3 spans 15 residues. The CDR3 spells CASSQDSRRQETQYF. The DNA for the CDR3 is TGTGCCAGCAGCCAAGATTCCAGGCGGCAAGAGACCCAGTACTTC. The full variable domain, completed using reference TRBV14 and TRBJ2-5, is EAGVTQFPSHSVIEKGQTVTLRCDPISGHDNLYWYRRVMGKEIKFLLHFVKESKQDESGMPNNRFLAERTGGTYSTLKVQPAELEDSGVYFCASSQDSRRQETQYFGPGTRLLVL.